The 22 T cell receptor beta chains reported below all come from one sample, sequenced in a study of regulatory T cells in long-lasting Graves disease. Investigators prepared the TCR beta libraries by applying iRepertoire HTBI primers and Arm-PCR of CDR3 regions. TCRdb ran MiXCR on the multiplex PCR reads and lists one entry per CDR3 protein. The sample holds a few hundred thousand distinct CDR3 sequences, around 15% seen once. The sample's time point: newly diagnosed GD, antithyroid drugs for less than 3 months. Following extraction of RNA from PBMCs, that RNA was used to make the TCR library. These data are also associated with another study on T cells in Graves' hyperthyroidism and ophthalmopathy.

Material: peripheral blood mononuclear cells (PBMCs), obtained at new diagnosis, from a patient treated with antithyroid drugs. The receptors stem from a man aged 40-50 years with Graves disease.

This clonotype was seen at least ten times. This rearrangement joins TRBV27 to TRBJ1-6; no clear D gene. V gave up 8 bases and J gave up 7 bases, with 12 bases separating them. Germline lookup yields CDR1 MNHEY and CDR2 SMNVEV (reference sequence). The CDR3 contains 13 residues. The CDR3 protein is CASATGYNSPLHF. The CDR3 DNA reads TGTGCCAGCGCCACGGGCTACAATTCACCCCTCCACTTT.

This clonotype was detected many times. CDR3 in DNA: TGTGCCTGGAGTGTACGGGGCGGAACTGAAGCTTTCTTT. Translated, it gives CAWSVRGGTEAFF. The chain uses TRBV30 and TRBJ1-1; TRBD1 might be the D (5 bases). The CDR3 consists of 13 residues. CDR1 is GTSNPN, CDR2 SVGIG, per germline (reference sequence). The germline V and J ends were trimmed by 0 bases and 5 bases, with 10 bases remaining between them.

As for this clonotype: This sequence may be a read error, since a much larger clone differs from it by one base. This rearrangement joins TRBV20-1 to TRBJ2-4, with TRBD2 identical over 15 bases. From germline, CDR1 is DFQATT and CDR2 SNEGSKA (reference sequence). This CDR3 is 18 amino acids long. V lost 4 bases and J lost 13; bases outside the gene matches: 20. CDR3 loop: CSAKAGLAGGKSYNEQYF. As DNA, the CDR3 is TGCAGTGCTAAAGCTGGACTAGCGGGGGGGAAGTCCTACAATGAGCAGTACTTC.

This clonotype was found a few times. The chain joins TRBV19 to TRBJ2-1; 9 nucleotides agree with TRBD1. Germline V gene lookup returns CDR1 LNHDA and CDR2 SQIVND (reference sequence). Trimming took 7 bases from V and 10 from J; bases not matched to a gene: 20. The CDR3 has 17 residues. CDR3 protein: CASNPGQGQVGQGEQFF. CDR3 DNA: TGTGCCAGTAATCCAGGACAGGGGCAAGTTGGACAGGGAGAGCAGTTCTTC.

V and J are TRBV5-1 and TRBJ2-3; possibly TRBD2 for D (6 bases). The CDR3 contains 16 residues. The V and J ends lost 3 bases and 6 bases respectively, with 20 bases between them. The V gene's germline CDR1 is SGHRS and CDR2 YFSETQ. CDR3 in amino acids: CASSYSSGAWVDTQYF. DNA of the CDR3: TGCGCCAGCAGCTACTCATCGGGAGCTTGGGTCGATACGCAGTATTTT.

This clonotype occurred a few times. The V call is TRBV20-1, the J call TRBJ2-3; either TRBD1 or TRBD2 may fit D (5 bases each). This CDR3 is 15 amino acids long. Between the trimmed V and J ends, which lost 6 bases and 2 bases, there was a span of 18 bases. In germline, CDR1 is DFQATT, CDR2 SNEGSKA (reference sequence). CDR3 bases: TGCAGTGCGCAGCAGGTGGGGGAGCCCACAGATACGCAGTATTTT. It translates to CSAQQVGEPTDTQYF.

This clonotype was recorded at least ten times. The CDR3 region is CASSFRHGETQYF. For the CDR3, the DNA is TGTGCCAGCAGTTTCCGGCATGGAGAGACCCAGTACTTC. This sequence joins TRBV6-5 and TRBJ2-5; D not resolved. The CDR3 sequence is 13 residues long. Germline CDR1 is MNHEY and CDR2 is SVGAGI. V lost 4 bases to trimming and J lost 4 bases, with 10 bases between them.

This clonotype was picked up many times. The chain links TRBV20-1 to TRBJ2-5; 7 bases agree with TRBD1. V trimming: 3 bases; J trimming: 0 bases; junction bases outside the gene matches: 4. This CDR3 is 14 amino acids long. Germline CDR1 and CDR2: DFQATT and SNEGSKA (reference sequence). CDR3 protein: CSARRGQYQETQYF. The DNA of the CDR3 is TGCAGTGCTAGGAGGGGACAGTACCAAGAGACCCAGTACTTC.

In regard to this clonotype: A much larger clone sits a single nucleotide away, making a read error possible. The chain uses TRBV7-2 and TRBJ1-3; D uncertain. The CDR3 has 16 amino acids. Trimming pared 0 bases from V and 0 bases from J, leaving 9 bases between. Germline CDR1 is SGHTA and CDR2 is FQGNSA. The CDR3 DNA is TGTGCCAGCAGCTTAGCGTCCGGTCCCTCTGGAAACACCATATATTTT. Protein sequence: CASSLASGPSGNTIYF. The variable domain in full, completed from reference TRBV7-2 and TRBJ1-3, reads GAGVSQSPSNKVTEKGKDVELRCDPISGHTALYWYRQSLGQGLEFLIYFQGNSAPDKSGLPSDRFSAERTGGSVSTLTIQRTQQEDSAVYLCASSLASGPSGNTIYFGEGSWLTVV.

There are many counts of this clonotype. The V call is TRBV5-1, the J call TRBJ2-3, with TRBD1 identical over 9 bases. V was pared by 5 bases and J by 5 bases, with 6 bases of the junction left unmatched. CDR3 length: 14 residues. Germline V CDR1 and CDR2: SGHRS, YFSETQ. This CDR3 reads CASSSDRGVDTQYF. In nucleotides, the CDR3 is TGCGCCAGCAGTTCCGACAGGGGGGTAGATACGCAGTATTTT. The full variable domain, with the rest looked up from reference TRBV5-1 and TRBJ2-3, is KAGVTQTPRYLIKTRGQQVTLSCSPISGHRSVSWYQQTPGQGLQFLFEYFSETQRNKGNFPGRFSGRQFSNSRSEMNVSTLELGDSALYLCASSSDRGVDTQYFGPGTRLTVL.

This clonotype was seen ten or more times. J is TRBJ2-7 and V is TRBV18, with 7 bases that match TRBD1. Germline loops: CDR1 KGHSH, CDR2 LQKENI. The V gene end was trimmed by 2 bases and the J gene end by 6 bases; junction bases not matched to a gene: 7. The CDR3 contains 14 residues. The CDR3 reads CASSPEAGGPEQYF. For the CDR3, the DNA is TGTGCCAGCTCACCAGAGGCAGGGGGTCCCGAGCAGTACTTC. Complete variable domain (other parts from reference TRBV18 and TRBJ2-7): NAGVMQNPRHLVRRRGQEARLRCSPMKGHSHVYWYRQLPEEGLKFMVYLQKENIIDESGMPKERFSAEFPKEGPSILRIQQVVRGDSAAYFCASSPEAGGPEQYFGPGTRLTVT.

This clonotype was picked up a small number of times. V is TRBV20-1 and J is TRBJ2-5, with 14 bases aligning to TRBD2. This CDR3 has 19 residues. V was clipped by 5 bases and J by 6 bases; unmatched bases: 20. CDR1 and CDR2 (germline): DFQATT, SNEGSKA (reference sequence). CDR3 bases: TGCAGTGCTCATCCACCGGGACTAGCGGGGGTACTGGGTAGGAAGACCCAGTACTTC. Translation: CSAHPPGLAGVLGRKTQYF.

The chain recombines TRBV7-9 with TRBJ2-7; 10 bases are a match to TRBD1. The germline V gene encodes CDR1 SEHNR and CDR2 FQNEAQ (reference sequence). V was pared by 4 bases and J by 4 bases, with 13 bases of the junction left unmatched. This CDR3 region has 17 residues. The CDR3 here is CASSSTPGQGKKYEQYF. As DNA, the CDR3 is TGTGCCAGCAGCTCGACCCCGGGACAGGGGAAAAAGTACGAGCAGTACTTC.

This clonotype was picked up many times. One end of the junction varies from germline; a read error may be responsible. V and J are TRBV5-1 and TRBJ2-3, with D perhaps TRBD2 (5 bases). Germline assignment: CDR1 SGHRS and CDR2 YFSETQ. This CDR3 contains 14 residues. The CDR3 loop reads CASSLADPTDTQYF. The CDR3, as DNA: TGCGCCAGCAGCTTAGCGGACCCCACAGACACGCAGTATTTT. Based on the CDR3 plus reference TRBV5-1 and TRBJ2-3, the full variable domain is KAGVTQTPRYLIKTRGQQVTLSCSPISGHRSVSWYQQTPGQGLQFLFEYFSETQRNKGNFPGRFSGRQFSNSRSEMNVSTLELGDSALYLCASSLADPTDTQYFGPGTRLTVL.

The rearrangement joins TRBV28 to TRBJ2-1; D is undetermined. V dropped 6 bases and J dropped 4 bases, with 7 bases sitting between them. Germline CDR1 reads MDHEN; CDR2 reads SYDVKM. The CDR3 totals 12 residues. As DNA, the CDR3 is TGTGCCAGCAGCACAGAGTACAATGAGCAGTTCTTC. Translating gives CASSTEYNEQFF.

The chain has TRBV29-1 and TRBJ2-3, with TRBD2 matching 12 bases. This CDR3 has 17 residues. Germline-derived CDR1 and CDR2 are SQVTM and ANQGSEA. With V trimmed by 4 bases and J by 2 bases, 10 bases remained unmatched. CDR3 loop: CSVVRWTSGEHTDTQYF. Written as DNA, the CDR3 is TGCAGCGTTGTACGGTGGACTAGCGGGGAGCACACAGATACGCAGTATTTT.

This clonotype has a count of ten or more. V gene TRBV5-6 combines with J gene TRBJ2-5; D is possibly TRBD1 (5 bases). The CDR3 spans 13 residues. From germline, CDR1 is SGHDT and CDR2 YYEEEE. The V end lost 4 bases, the J end lost 7 bases, and 14 bases lay between the germline ends. The CDR3 coding sequence is TGTGCCAGCAGCGCGGCCAGGGTGGTGACCCAGTACTTC. Translated, it gives CASSAARVVTQYF. Based on the CDR3 plus reference TRBV5-6 and TRBJ2-5, the full variable domain is DAGVTQSPTHLIKTRGQQVTLRCSPKSGHDTVSWYQQALGQGPQFIFQYYEEEERQRGNFPDRFSGHQFPNYSSELNVNALLLGDSALYLCASSAARVVTQYFGPGTRLLVL.

Remarks on this clonotype: This is likely an artifact of a read error, given a far larger clone one base away. The V and J genes are TRBV2 and TRBJ2-1, with TRBD2 as a possible D gene (5 bases). The CDR3 is made up of 14 amino acids. With 7 bases removed from V and 10 bases from J, the gap between germline ends came to 20 bases. The V gene's germline CDR1 is SNHLY and CDR2 FYNNEI. The CDR3 is CASTEGPSVYEQFF. The CDR3 DNA reads TGTGCCAGCACCGAGGGCCCCTCGGTTTACGAGCAGTTCTTC.

The chain links TRBV5-5 to TRBJ2-5; the D is unclear. The CDR3 covers 13 residues. Trimming removed 1 base at V and 2 bases at J, with 6 bases between. CDR1 SGHKS and CDR2 YYEKEE come from the germline V gene (reference sequence). The CDR3 nucleotides are TGTGCCAGCAGCTTGAATGGACAAGAGACCCAGTACTTC. It translates to CASSLNGQETQYF.

CDR3 DNA sequence: TGTGCCAGCTCGTTAAGTGGACAGGGGGTTTCCGAGCAGTACTTC. Translating gives CASSLSGQGVSEQYF. The chain is built from TRBV25-1 and TRBJ2-7; 10 bases agree with TRBD1. CDR3 length equals 15 residues. Germline V gene lookup returns CDR1 MGHDK and CDR2 SYGVNS. Losses at the gene ends were 8 bases for V and 6 bases for J; bases not matched to a gene: 13.

This clonotype has more than one count but fewer than ten. V usage is TRBV7-3 and J usage is TRBJ2-5; the D gene is possibly TRBD2 (6 bases). Germline V gives CDR1 SGHTA, CDR2 FQGTGA. Between the trimmed V and J ends, which lost 5 bases and 4 bases, there was a span of 11 bases. The CDR3 contains 13 residues. CDR3 region: CASSTTRRETQYF. CDR3 nucleotides: TGTGCCAGCAGCACGACTAGGAGAGAGACCCAGTACTTC.

This clonotype was seen many times. The gene calls are TRBV7-2 and TRBJ2-5, with 14 bases fitting TRBD2. V trimming: 3 bases; J trimming: 6 bases; junction bases outside the gene matches: 3. The germline gives CDR1 SGHTA, CDR2 FQGNSA. The CDR3 covers 15 residues. CDR3 DNA sequence: TGTGCCAGCAGCTTCGGGACTAGCGGGGGTAAGACCCAGTACTTC. Amino acid sequence: CASSFGTSGGKTQYF.